The 12 T cell receptor beta chains below were found in one sample sequenced in a study of CD8 T cells in Susac syndrome. When the RNA was reverse transcribed, random hexamers were used with an input of about 0.5 to 1 ug. TCRdb reanalysed the immunoSEQ multiplex PCR reads using MiXCR and keeps one entry per CDR3 protein. The sample consists of around 280,000 distinct CDR3 sequences, about 91% of them appearing once. Input material: CD4+ T cells from PBMCs. The receptors here all came from a human donor with multiple sclerosis.

The CDR3 region is CASSRNQGYQETQYF. The CDR3 region has the DNA TGTGCCAGCAGCCGAAACCAGGGGTACCAAGAGACCCAGTACTTC. V usage is TRBV5-5 and J usage is TRBJ2-5; D might be TRBD1 (6 bases). With 4 bases removed from V and 0 bases from J, the gap between germline ends came to 13 bases. CDR1 and CDR2 (germline): SGHKS, YYEKEE (reference sequence). The CDR3 extends over 15 amino acids.

J is TRBJ2-3 and V is TRBV3-1; tentatively, D is TRBD2 (5 bases). This CDR3 region has 16 residues. V was cut by 3 bases and J by 2 bases, with 15 bases left in between. Per germline, CDR1 LGHDT and CDR2 YNNKEL (reference sequence). CDR3 DNA sequence: TGTGCCAGCAGCCATACTAGGACTGGTCACACAGATACGCAGTATTTT. It yields the protein CASSHTRTGHTDTQYF.

This clonotype was observed a handful of times. The V gene is TRBV12-3 or TRBV12-4, the J gene TRBJ2-2, with unresolved D. This CDR3 is 16 amino acids long. V lost 3 bases, J lost 2 bases, and 13 bases lay in between. The DNA of the CDR3 is TGTGCCAGCAGTTTTGATAACCTACCCAACACCGGGGAGCTGTTTTTT. Its translation is CASSFDNLPNTGELFF.

The V gene is TRBV29-1, the J gene TRBJ2-3; TRBD2 matches 7 bases. Germline-derived CDR1 and CDR2 are SQVTM and ANQGSEA. The CDR3 is 12 residues long. The ends lost 7 bases at V and 4 bases at J; junction bases unmatched: 5. CDR3 region: CSANGGADTQYF. As DNA, the CDR3 is TGCAGCGCCAATGGGGGGGCAGATACGCAGTATTTT.

The chain employs TRBV30 and TRBJ1-3; weak D call: TRBD1 (6 bases). Germline loops: CDR1 GTSNPN, CDR2 SVGIG (reference sequence). With 4 bases removed from V and 0 bases from J, the gap between germline ends came to 10 bases. The CDR3 is made up of 14 amino acids. CDR3 amino acids: CAWTGQLSGNTIYF. The CDR3 DNA reads TGTGCCTGGACAGGACAGCTCTCTGGAAACACCATATATTTT.

The chain has TRBV9 and TRBJ1-3; D gene uncertain. From germline, CDR1 is SGDLS and CDR2 YYNGEE. V gave up 0 bases and J gave up 6 bases, with 13 bases separating them. The CDR3 covers 15 residues. The CDR3 loop is CASSVEEGWTNTIYF. DNA of the CDR3: TGTGCCAGCAGCGTAGAAGAGGGATGGACAAACACCATATATTTT.

The chain has TRBV19 and TRBJ1-2, with TRBD1 identical over 11 bases. J lost 4 bases, V lost 4 bases, and 5 bases had no gene match. There are 15 residues in the CDR3. Germline V CDR1 and CDR2: LNHDA, SQIVND (reference sequence). The CDR3 sequence: CASSTDRGLIYGYTF. As DNA, the CDR3 is TGTGCCAGTAGTACGGACAGGGGGCTCATCTATGGCTACACCTTC. The full variable domain, rest sourced from reference TRBV19 and TRBJ1-2, is DGGITQSPKYLFRKEGQNVTLSCEQNLNHDAMYWYRQDPGQGLRLIYYSQIVNDFQKGDIAEGYSVSREKKESFPLTVTSAQKNPTAFYLCASSTDRGLIYGYTFGSGTRLTVV.

The gene calls are TRBV20-1 and TRBJ2-1, with TRBD1 matching over 7 bases. With V trimmed by 5 bases and J by 2 bases, 6 bases remained unmatched. Germline lookup yields CDR1 DFQATT and CDR2 SNEGSKA (reference sequence). This CDR3 spans 14 amino acids. The CDR3 sequence is CSASHRGTYNEQFF. CDR3 in DNA: TGCAGTGCTTCCCACAGGGGAACCTACAATGAGCAGTTCTTC.

The rearrangement links TRBV6-5 to TRBJ2-1, with D perhaps TRBD1 or TRBD2 (6 bases each). V was pared by 5 bases and J by 5 bases, with 16 bases between. Per the germline V gene, CDR1 is MNHEY and CDR2 is SVGAGI. This CDR3 spans 15 amino acids. CDR3 nucleotides: TGTGCCAGCAGTCGCCTAGGGGGGTCCCACAATGAGCAGTTCTTC. Residues: CASSRLGGSHNEQFF.

The genes are TRBV4-3 and TRBJ2-3, with D unresolved. V lost 5 bases and J 2 bases, leaving 14 bases between the germline ends. Per germline, CDR1 LGHNA and CDR2 YSLEER. The CDR3 has 15 residues. CDR3 amino acids: CASSKIGLHTDTQYF. CDR3 in DNA: TGCGCCAGCAGCAAGATAGGGCTTCACACAGATACGCAGTATTTT.

The V and J genes are TRBV12-3 or TRBV12-4 and TRBJ2-7, with a weak D call TRBD1 (5 bases). This CDR3 spans 13 amino acids. The V end lost 1 base, the J end lost 1 base, and 5 bases lay between the germline ends. Here the CDR3 reads CASSLGQSYEQYF. DNA for the CDR3: TGTGCCAGCAGTTTAGGACAGTCCTACGAGCAGTACTTC.

This clonotype appeared a single time. The rearrangement uses TRBV2 and TRBJ1-1; D possibly corresponds to TRBD1 (6 bases). The CDR3 is 15 amino acids. Trimming removed 5 bases from V and 2 bases from J, with 15 bases in between. Per the germline V gene, CDR1 is SNHLY and CDR2 is FYNNEI. CDR3 nucleotides: TGTGCCAGCAGTTTTTATCCAGGGGTTAACACTGAAGCTTTCTTT. Translating it yields CASSFYPGVNTEAFF.